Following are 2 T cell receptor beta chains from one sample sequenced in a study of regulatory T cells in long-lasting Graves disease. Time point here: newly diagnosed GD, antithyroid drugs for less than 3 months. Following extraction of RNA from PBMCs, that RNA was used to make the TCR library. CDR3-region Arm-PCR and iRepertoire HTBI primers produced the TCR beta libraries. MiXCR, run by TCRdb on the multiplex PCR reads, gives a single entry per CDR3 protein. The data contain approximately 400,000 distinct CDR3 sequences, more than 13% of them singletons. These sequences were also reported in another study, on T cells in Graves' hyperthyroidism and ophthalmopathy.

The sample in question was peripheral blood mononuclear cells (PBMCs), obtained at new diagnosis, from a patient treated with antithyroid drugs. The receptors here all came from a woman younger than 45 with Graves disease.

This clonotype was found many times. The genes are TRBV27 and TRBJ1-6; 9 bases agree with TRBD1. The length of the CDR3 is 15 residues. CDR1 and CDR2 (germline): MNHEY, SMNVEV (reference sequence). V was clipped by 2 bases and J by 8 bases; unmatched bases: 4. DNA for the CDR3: TGTGCCAGCAGTTTAACGGACAGGGGTGATTCACCCCTCCACTTT. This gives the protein CASSLTDRGDSPLHF.

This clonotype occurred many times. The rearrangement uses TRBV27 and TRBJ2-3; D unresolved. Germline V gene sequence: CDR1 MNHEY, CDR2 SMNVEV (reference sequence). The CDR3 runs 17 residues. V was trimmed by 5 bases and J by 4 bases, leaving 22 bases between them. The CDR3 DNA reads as TGTGCCAGCAGTCCCCGCGGCGCTAGGCGGATCGCAGATACGCAGTATTTT. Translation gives CASSPRGARRIADTQYF.